One sample yielded the 14 T cell receptor beta chains listed below, sequenced in a study of T-cell reconstitution after alpha-beta-depleted transplantation in children. Preparing the TCRbeta library involved the use of unique molecular identifiers. TCRdb re-derived calls from the PCR reads in MiXCR, one entry per CDR3 protein. The repertoire holds around 600,000 distinct CDR3 sequences, with approximately 10% as singletons. The starting material was PBMCs from the stem cell graft donor, obtained from the stem cell graft. The receptors derive from a human donor who donated a stem cell graft to a child with acute myeloid leukemia.

This clonotype was seen a few times. This chain uses TRBV15 with TRBJ2-1; TRBD2 is a possible D gene (5 bases). The germline V gene has CDR1 LNHNV and CDR2 YYDKDF (reference sequence). The CDR3 spans 16 residues. V lost 4 bases and J 8 bases, leaving 21 bases between the germline ends. The chain's CDR3 is CATSTPRTGPGDEQFF. The CDR3 DNA follows: TGTGCCACCAGCACCCCAAGGACTGGGCCCGGGGATGAGCAGTTCTTC. The variable domain in full, with the rest retrieved from reference TRBV15 and TRBJ2-1, is DAMVIQNPRYQVTQFGKPVTLSCSQTLNHNVMYWYQQKSSQAPKLLFHYYDKDFNNEADTPDNFQSRRPNTSFCFLDIRSPGLGDTAMYLCATSTPRTGPGDEQFFGPGTRLTVL.

This sequence joins TRBV7-3 and TRBJ2-1, with 8 bases lining up with TRBD2. The CDR3 spans 17 residues. Germline V gene lookup returns CDR1 SGHTA and CDR2 FQGTGA. V lost 5 bases, J lost 0 bases, and 9 bases stayed unmatched. The CDR3 bases are TGTGCCAGCAGCCAATCTAGCGGGCCGAGCTCCTACAATGAGCAGTTCTTC. It codes for CASSQSSGPSSYNEQFF. The full variable domain, completed using reference TRBV7-3 and TRBJ2-1, is GAGVSQTPSNKVTEKGKYVELRCDPISGHTALYWYRQSLGQGPEFLIYFQGTGAADDSGLPNDRFFAVRPEGSVSTLKIQRTERGDSAVYLCASSQSSGPSSYNEQFFGPGTRLTVL.

V usage is TRBV12-3 or TRBV12-4 and J usage is TRBJ1-3, with 7 bases that match TRBD1. Germline trimming cut 6 bases from V and 2 bases from J; bases unmatched to any gene: 4. The CDR3 covers 14 residues. The CDR3 DNA follows: TGTGCCAGCAGCAGACAGGGTACTGGAAACACCATATATTTT. This gives the protein CASSRQGTGNTIYF.

This clonotype was observed a handful of times. The CDR3 region has the DNA TGCGCCAGCAGCTTGGGTGGTGCGGGCCCGAACACCGGGGAGCTGTTTTTT. It translates to CASSLGGAGPNTGELFF. The genes are TRBV5-1 and TRBJ2-2; possible D gene TRBD2, 5 bases. The CDR3 spans 17 residues. Trimming removed 0 bases from V and 0 bases from J, with 12 bases in between. The germline V gene encodes CDR1 SGHRS and CDR2 YFSETQ. Variable domain in full (rest from reference TRBV5-1 and TRBJ2-2): KAGVTQTPRYLIKTRGQQVTLSCSPISGHRSVSWYQQTPGQGLQFLFEYFSETQRNKGNFPGRFSGRQFSNSRSEMNVSTLELGDSALYLCASSLGGAGPNTGELFFGEGSRLTVL.

The chain couples TRBV29-1 to TRBJ2-3; maybe TRBD2 (5 bases). V dropped 6 bases and J dropped 4 bases, with 17 bases sitting between them. The CDR3 is 14 amino acids. In germline, CDR1 is SQVTM, CDR2 ANQGSEA. CDR3 protein: CSVQWRPGADTQYF. DNA of the CDR3: TGCAGCGTCCAATGGAGGCCGGGCGCAGATACGCAGTATTTT.

This clonotype has only a few counts. The chain has TRBV28 and TRBJ2-1, with 10 bases aligning to TRBD2. The CDR3 extends over 15 amino acids. The germline V gene has CDR1 MDHEN and CDR2 SYDVKM. The ends lost 6 bases at V and 8 bases at J; junction bases unmatched: 10. DNA of the CDR3: TGTGCCAGCAGCCAAACCGGGACTAGCGCATATGAGCAGTTCTTC. Protein: CASSQTGTSAYEQFF.

This clonotype was recorded at least ten times. The chain has TRBV29-1 and TRBJ2-5; D remains unclear. The CDR3 has 11 residues. Between the trimmed V and J ends, which lost 4 bases and 5 bases, there was a span of 8 bases. CDR1 is SQVTM, CDR2 ANQGSEA, per germline. The CDR3 DNA reads as TGCAGCGTTGGTGAAGTGGAGACCCAGTACTTC. Translation: CSVGEVETQYF.

The chain uses TRBV7-9 and TRBJ2-2, with D maybe TRBD1 (5 bases). CDR1 and CDR2 from the germline V gene are SEHNR and FQNEAQ (reference sequence). With 3 bases removed from V and 4 bases from J, the gap between germline ends came to 12 bases. CDR3 length: 15 amino acids. For the CDR3, the DNA is TGTGCCAGCAGCTTCCCTCTAAGGGGCACCGGGGAGCTGTTTTTT. Translated, it gives CASSFPLRGTGELFF.

This chain links TRBV20-1 with TRBJ2-1; TRBD2 might be the D (6 bases). Trimming left V 3 bases short and J 9 bases short, with 12 bases between. This CDR3 comprises 12 residues. CDR1 and CDR2 from the germline V gene are DFQATT and SNEGSKA (reference sequence). CDR3 nucleotides: TGCAGTGCTAGCGGGAGAACGGGTGAGCAGTTCTTC. Its translation: CSASGRTGEQFF.

This clonotype came up a few times. The gene calls are TRBV12-3 or TRBV12-4 and TRBJ2-5, with TRBD2 matching over 7 bases. V was pared by 3 bases and J by 4 bases, with 5 bases of the junction left unmatched. The CDR3 loop spans 14 amino acids. The DNA for the CDR3 is TGTGCCAGCAGTTTTCTGGCGGGAGCAGAGACCCAGTACTTC. Residues: CASSFLAGAETQYF.

This chain joins TRBV4-2 and TRBJ2-6; 9 bases match TRBD2. The V segment lost 0 bases and the J segment 2 bases; nucleotides outside the gene matches: 8. Per germline, CDR1 LGHNA and CDR2 YNFKEQ. This CDR3 is built from 19 residues. CDR3 bases: TGTGCCAGCAGCCAAGACCCCGGGACTAGCAACCCTGGGGCCAACGTCCTGACTTTC. It encodes CASSQDPGTSNPGANVLTF.

This clonotype was seen only once. The chain carries TRBV2 and TRBJ2-2; the match to TRBD2 covers 8 bases. This CDR3 has 15 amino acids. CDR1 and CDR2 (germline): SNHLY, FYNNEI. The V gene end was trimmed by 2 bases and the J gene end by 4 bases; junction bases not matched to a gene: 3. In DNA form, the CDR3 reads TGTGCCAGCAGTGAAATGGCGGGAGGCACCGGGGAGCTGTTTTTT. Translating gives CASSEMAGGTGELFF.

The sample holds many counts of this clonotype. The CDR3: CASSQALGSEETQYF. The CDR3 DNA sequence: TGTGCCAGCAGCCAAGCCCTCGGGTCAGAAGAGACCCAGTACTTC. The rearrangement uses TRBV3-1 and TRBJ2-5; D remains unclear. In germline, CDR1 is LGHDT, CDR2 YNNKEL (reference sequence). V was cut by 1 base and J by 3 bases, with 12 bases left in between. This CDR3 is built from 15 residues.

This clonotype was recorded a few times. Compared with germline, one end of the junction differs, possibly owing to a read error. The CDR3 coding sequence is TGTGCCAGCAGCGTAGGCGGACTAGCGGGAGAGTTC. Protein product: CASSVGGLAGEF. V gene TRBV7-8 combines with J gene TRBJ2-7; 13 bases are shared with TRBD2. This CDR3 has 12 residues. Germline V gene data show CDR1 as SGHVS and CDR2 as FQNEAQ.